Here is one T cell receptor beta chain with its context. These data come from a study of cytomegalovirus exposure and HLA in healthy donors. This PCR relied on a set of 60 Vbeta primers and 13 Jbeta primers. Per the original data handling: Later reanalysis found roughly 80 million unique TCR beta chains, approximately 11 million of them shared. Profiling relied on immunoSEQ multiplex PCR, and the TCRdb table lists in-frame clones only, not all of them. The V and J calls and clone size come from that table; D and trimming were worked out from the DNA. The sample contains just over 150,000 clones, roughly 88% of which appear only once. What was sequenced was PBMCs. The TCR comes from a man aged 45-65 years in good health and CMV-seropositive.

This CDR3 reads CASSGGLSPAGTDTQYF. As DNA, the CDR3 is TGTGCCAGCAGCGGGGGACTATCCCCCGCGGGCACAGATACGCAGTATTTT. V usage is TRBV7-9 and J usage is TRBJ2-3, with 7 nucleotides matching TRBD2. The CDR3 totals 17 residues. The germline V gene has CDR1 SEHNR and CDR2 FQNEAQ (reference sequence). With V trimmed by 5 bases and J by 1 base, 12 bases remained unmatched.